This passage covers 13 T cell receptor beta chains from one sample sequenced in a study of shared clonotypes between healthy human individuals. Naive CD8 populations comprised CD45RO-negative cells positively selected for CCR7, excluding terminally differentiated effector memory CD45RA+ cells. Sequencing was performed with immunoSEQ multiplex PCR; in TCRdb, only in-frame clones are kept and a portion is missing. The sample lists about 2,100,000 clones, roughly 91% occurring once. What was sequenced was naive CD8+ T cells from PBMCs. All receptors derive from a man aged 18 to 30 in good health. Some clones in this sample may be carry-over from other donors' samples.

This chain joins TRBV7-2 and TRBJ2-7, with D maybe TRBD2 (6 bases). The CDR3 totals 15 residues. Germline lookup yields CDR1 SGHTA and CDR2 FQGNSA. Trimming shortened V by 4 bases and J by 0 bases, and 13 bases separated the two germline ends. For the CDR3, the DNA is TGTGCCAGCAGCTCACGGGACTCGTACTCCTACGAGCAGTACTTC. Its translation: CASSSRDSYSYEQYF.

DNA for the CDR3: TGTGCCAGCAGCGTAGATGGCAGCGGATACTACAATGAGCAGTTCTTC. It translates to CASSVDGSGYYNEQFF. The chain carries TRBV9 and TRBJ2-1; tentatively, D is TRBD2 (5 bases). There are 16 residues in the CDR3. Germline V gene sequence: CDR1 SGDLS, CDR2 YYNGEE. The V and J ends lost 0 bases and 3 bases respectively, with 13 bases between them.

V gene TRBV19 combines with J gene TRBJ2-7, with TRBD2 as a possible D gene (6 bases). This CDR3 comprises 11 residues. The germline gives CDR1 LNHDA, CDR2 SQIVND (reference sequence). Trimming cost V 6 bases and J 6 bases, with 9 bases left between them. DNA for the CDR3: TGTGCCAGTAGGGGGGGAAGCGAGCAGTACTTC. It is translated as CASRGGSEQYF.

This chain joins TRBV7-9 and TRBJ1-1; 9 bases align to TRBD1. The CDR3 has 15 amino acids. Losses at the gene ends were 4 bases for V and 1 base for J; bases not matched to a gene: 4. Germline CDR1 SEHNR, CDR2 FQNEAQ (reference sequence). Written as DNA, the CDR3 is TGTGCCAGCAGCTGGGGACAGGGTAAGAACACTGAAGCTTTCTTT. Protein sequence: CASSWGQGKNTEAFF.

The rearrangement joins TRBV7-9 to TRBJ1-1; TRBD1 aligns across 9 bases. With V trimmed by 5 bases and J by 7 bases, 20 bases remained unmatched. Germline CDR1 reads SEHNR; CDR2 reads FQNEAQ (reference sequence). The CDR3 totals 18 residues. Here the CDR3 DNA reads TGTGCCAGCAGCCAAGACCTGCGTCCCGGGACAGGGTTTGGTGAAGCTTTCTTT. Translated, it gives CASSQDLRPGTGFGEAFF.

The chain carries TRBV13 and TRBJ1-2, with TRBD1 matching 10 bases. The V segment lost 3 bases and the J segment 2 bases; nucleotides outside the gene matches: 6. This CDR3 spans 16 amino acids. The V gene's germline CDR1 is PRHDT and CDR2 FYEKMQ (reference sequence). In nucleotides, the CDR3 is TGTGCCAGCAGCTTGAACCGGGACAGGGGCAACTATGGCTACACCTTC. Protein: CASSLNRDRGNYGYTF. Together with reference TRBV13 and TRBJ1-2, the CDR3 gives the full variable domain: AAGVIQSPRHLIKEKRETATLKCYPIPRHDTVYWYQQGPGQDPQFLISFYEKMQSDKGSIPDRFSAQQFSDYHSELNMSSLELGDSALYFCASSLNRDRGNYGYTFGSGTRLTVV.

This CDR3 reads CSVWGVRLGGTYEQYF. The CDR3 nucleotides are TGCAGCGTTTGGGGGGTTCGCTTAGGGGGCACCTACGAGCAGTACTTC. This chain connects TRBV29-1 to TRBJ2-7, with D perhaps TRBD1 (7 bases). The germline V and J ends were trimmed by 5 bases and 2 bases, with 22 bases remaining between them. CDR1 and CDR2 (germline): SQVTM, ANQGSEA. There are 16 residues in the CDR3.

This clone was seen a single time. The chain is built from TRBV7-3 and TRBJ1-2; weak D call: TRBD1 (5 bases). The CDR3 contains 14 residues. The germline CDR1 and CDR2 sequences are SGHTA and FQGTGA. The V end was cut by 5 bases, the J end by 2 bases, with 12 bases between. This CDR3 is CASSPGTSNYGYTF. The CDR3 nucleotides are TGTGCCAGCAGCCCAGGGACTAGCAACTATGGCTACACCTTC.

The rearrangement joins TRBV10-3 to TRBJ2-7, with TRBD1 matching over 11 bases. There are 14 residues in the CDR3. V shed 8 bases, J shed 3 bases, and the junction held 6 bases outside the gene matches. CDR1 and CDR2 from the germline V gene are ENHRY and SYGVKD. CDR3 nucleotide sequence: TGTGCCATCGCTCCGGGACAGGGGGGCTACGAGCAGTACTTC. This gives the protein CAIAPGQGGYEQYF.

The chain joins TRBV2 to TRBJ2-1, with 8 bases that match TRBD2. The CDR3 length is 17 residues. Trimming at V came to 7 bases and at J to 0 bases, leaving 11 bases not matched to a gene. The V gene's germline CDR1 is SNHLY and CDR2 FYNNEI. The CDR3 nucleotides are TGTGCCAGCACCACTAGCGGAAGAAGCTCCTCCTACAATGAGCAGTTCTTC. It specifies CASTTSGRSSSYNEQFF.

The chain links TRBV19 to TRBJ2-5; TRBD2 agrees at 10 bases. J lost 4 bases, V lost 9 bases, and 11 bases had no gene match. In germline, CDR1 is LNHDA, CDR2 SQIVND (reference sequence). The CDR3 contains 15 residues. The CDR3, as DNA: TGTGCCAGCGCGACTAGCGGGTCCCCCATAGAGACCCAGTACTTC. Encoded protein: CASATSGSPIETQYF.

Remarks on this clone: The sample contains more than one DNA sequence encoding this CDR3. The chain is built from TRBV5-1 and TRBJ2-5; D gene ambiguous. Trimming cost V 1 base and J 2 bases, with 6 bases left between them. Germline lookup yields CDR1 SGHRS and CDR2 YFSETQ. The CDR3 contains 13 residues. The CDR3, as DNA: TGCGCCAGCAGCTTGCGGATTCAAGAGACCCAGTACTTC. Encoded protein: CASSLRIQETQYF.

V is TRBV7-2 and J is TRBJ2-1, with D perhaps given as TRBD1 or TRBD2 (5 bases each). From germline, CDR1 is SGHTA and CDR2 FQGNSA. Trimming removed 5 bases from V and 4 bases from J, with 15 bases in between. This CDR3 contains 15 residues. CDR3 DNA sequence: TGTGCCAGCAGCGTAAGGTGGGGGTCGTACAATGAGCAGTTCTTC. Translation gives CASSVRWGSYNEQFF.